This T cell receptor (beta chain) was captured by sequencing in a study of blood T cells in healthy people across ages. Points from the study as a whole: Correlation between TCR beta diversity and naive T cell percentage was strong.

The CDR3 is 14 amino acids. In germline, CDR1 is PRHDT, CDR2 FYEKMQ (reference sequence). The J segment lost 4 bases and the V segment lost 4 bases, leaving 7 bases of the junction unmatched. On this clonotype itself: Its specificity is unknown.

Sample-barcoded 5' priming and a J-beta primer mix drove a second PCR of 7 to 11 cycles. Carrying 12 random nucleotides, a template-switch adaptor labeled each individual cDNA molecule. TCRdb redid the calling of the 5' RACE reads with MiXCR, one entry per CDR3 protein. Of hundreds of thousands of distinct CDR3 sequences in the sample, roughly 25% were seen once. In addition, the sample was reused for a study of T cells of mothers and their children. That source notes: For unrelated pairs as for related ones, thymic selection shapes TCR recombination output similarly.

The sample comprised blood. The origin of this receptor is a boy aged 5-17 years in good health. V and J are TRBV13 and TRBJ2-7; 7 bases are shared with TRBD1. The chain's CDR3 is CASSSQDRPYEQYF. CDR3 nucleotides: TGTGCCAGCAGCTCACAGGACAGGCCGTACGAGCAGTACTTC.